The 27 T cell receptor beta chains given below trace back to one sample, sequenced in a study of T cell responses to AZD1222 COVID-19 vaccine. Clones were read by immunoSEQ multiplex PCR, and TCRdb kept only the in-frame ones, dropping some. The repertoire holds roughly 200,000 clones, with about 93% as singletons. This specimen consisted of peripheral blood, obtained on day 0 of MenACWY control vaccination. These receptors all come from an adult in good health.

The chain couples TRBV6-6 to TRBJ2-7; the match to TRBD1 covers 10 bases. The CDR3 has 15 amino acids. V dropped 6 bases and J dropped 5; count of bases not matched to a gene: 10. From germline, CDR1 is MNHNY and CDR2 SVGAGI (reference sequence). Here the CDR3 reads CASRTTGTGAHEQYF. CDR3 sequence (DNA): TGTGCCAGCAGAACAACCGGGACAGGGGCGCACGAGCAGTACTTC.

Here the CDR3 DNA reads TGTGCCAGTGGACAGGGAAACGAGCAGTACTTC. As protein: CASGQGNEQYF. The rearrangement links TRBV6-5 to TRBJ2-7, with 8 bases matching TRBD1. With 9 bases clipped from V and 5 bases from J, the junction kept 3 bases outside the gene matches. Germline V gene sequence: CDR1 MNHEY, CDR2 SVGAGI. The CDR3 consists of 11 residues.

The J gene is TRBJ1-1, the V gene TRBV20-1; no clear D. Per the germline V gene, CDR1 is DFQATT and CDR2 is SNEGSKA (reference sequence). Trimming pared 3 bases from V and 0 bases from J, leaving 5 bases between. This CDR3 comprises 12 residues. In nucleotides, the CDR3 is TGCAGTGCTAGTCTGGTGAACACTGAAGCTTTCTTT. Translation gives CSASLVNTEAFF.

CDR3 sequence reads: CAWSVPGFNEKLFF. The CDR3 DNA follows: TGTGCCTGGAGTGTACCGGGTTTTAATGAAAAACTGTTTTTT. The V gene is TRBV30, the J gene TRBJ1-4; D gene uncertain. CDR3 length: 14 amino acids. V was shortened by 0 bases and J by 4 bases, with 9 bases between the two germline ends. CDR1 and CDR2 from the germline V gene are GTSNPN and SVGIG (reference sequence).

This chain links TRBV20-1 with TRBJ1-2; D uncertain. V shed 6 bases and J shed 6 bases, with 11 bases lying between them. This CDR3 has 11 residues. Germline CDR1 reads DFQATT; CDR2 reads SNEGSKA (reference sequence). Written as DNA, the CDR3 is TGCAGTGCCCCGCGCCCTGATGGCTACACCTTC. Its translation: CSAPRPDGYTF.

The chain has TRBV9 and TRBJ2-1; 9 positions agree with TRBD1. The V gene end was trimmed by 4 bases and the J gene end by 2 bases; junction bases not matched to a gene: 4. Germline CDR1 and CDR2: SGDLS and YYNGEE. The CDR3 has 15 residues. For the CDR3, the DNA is TGTGCCAGCAGCACAGGACAGGGGACCTACAATGAGCAGTTCTTC. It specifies CASSTGQGTYNEQFF.

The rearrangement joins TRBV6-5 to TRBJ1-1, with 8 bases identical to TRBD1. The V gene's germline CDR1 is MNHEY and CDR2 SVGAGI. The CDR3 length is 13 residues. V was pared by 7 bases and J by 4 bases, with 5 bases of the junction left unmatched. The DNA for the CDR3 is TGTGCCAGCAAACCCAGGGGGCCCACTGAAGCTTTCTTT. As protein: CASKPRGPTEAFF.

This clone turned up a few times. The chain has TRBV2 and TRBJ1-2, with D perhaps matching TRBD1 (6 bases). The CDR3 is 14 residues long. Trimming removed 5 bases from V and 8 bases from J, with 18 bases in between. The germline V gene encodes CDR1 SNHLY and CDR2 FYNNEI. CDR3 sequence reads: CASSTGGPTLGYTF. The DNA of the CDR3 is TGTGCCAGCAGTACGGGGGGGCCCACACTAGGCTACACCTTC.

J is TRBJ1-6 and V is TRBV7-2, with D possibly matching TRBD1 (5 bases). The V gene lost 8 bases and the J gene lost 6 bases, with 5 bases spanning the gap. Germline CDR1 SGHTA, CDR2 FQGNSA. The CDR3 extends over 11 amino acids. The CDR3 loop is CASQGNSPLHF. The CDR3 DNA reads TGTGCCAGCCAGGGTAATTCACCCCTCCACTTT.

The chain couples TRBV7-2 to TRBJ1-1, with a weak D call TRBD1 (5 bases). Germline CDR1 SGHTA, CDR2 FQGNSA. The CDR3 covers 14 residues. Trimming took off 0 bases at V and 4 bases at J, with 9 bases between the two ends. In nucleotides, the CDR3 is TGTGCCAGCAGCTTAGCGTTGGGGGGCACTGAAGCTTTCTTT. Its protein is CASSLALGGTEAFF.

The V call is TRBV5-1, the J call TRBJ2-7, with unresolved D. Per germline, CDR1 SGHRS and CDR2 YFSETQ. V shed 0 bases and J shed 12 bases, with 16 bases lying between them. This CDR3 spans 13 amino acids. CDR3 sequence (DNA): TGCGCCAGCAGCTTGGACCAGCCCCGAAGTCTGTACTTC. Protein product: CASSLDQPRSLYF.

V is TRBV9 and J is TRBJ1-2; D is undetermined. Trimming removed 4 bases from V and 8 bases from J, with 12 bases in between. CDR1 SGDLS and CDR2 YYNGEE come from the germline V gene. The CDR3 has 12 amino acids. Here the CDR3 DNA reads TGTGCCAGCAGCCACTACGTGGGAGGCTACACCTTC. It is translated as CASSHYVGGYTF.

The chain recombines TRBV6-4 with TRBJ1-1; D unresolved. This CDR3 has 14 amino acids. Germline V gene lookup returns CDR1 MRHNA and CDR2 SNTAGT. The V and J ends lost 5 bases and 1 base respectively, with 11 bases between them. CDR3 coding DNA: TGTGCCAGCAGTCCTTCCCCAGGGAACACTGAAGCTTTCTTT. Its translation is CASSPSPGNTEAFF.

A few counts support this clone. CDR3 in amino acids: CASSLAPTLNTEAFF. CDR3 bases: TGTGCCAGCAGCTTGGCCCCTACCCTAAACACTGAAGCTTTCTTT. V gene TRBV5-5 combines with J gene TRBJ1-1; D remains unclear. V was trimmed by 0 bases and J by 2 bases, leaving 11 bases between them. This CDR3 is built from 15 residues. CDR1 and CDR2 from the germline V gene are SGHKS and YYEKEE (reference sequence).

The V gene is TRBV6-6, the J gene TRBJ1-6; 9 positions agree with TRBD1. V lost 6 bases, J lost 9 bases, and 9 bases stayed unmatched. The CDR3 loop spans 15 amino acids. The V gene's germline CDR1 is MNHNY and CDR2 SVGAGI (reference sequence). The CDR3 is CASRNPGTGLSPLHF. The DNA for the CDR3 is TGTGCCAGCAGAAACCCCGGGACAGGGCTTTCACCCCTCCACTTT.

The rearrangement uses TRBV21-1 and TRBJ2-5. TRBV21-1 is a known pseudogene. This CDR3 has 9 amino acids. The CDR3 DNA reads TGTGCCAGCCAAGGGACCCAGTACTTC. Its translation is CASQGTQYF.

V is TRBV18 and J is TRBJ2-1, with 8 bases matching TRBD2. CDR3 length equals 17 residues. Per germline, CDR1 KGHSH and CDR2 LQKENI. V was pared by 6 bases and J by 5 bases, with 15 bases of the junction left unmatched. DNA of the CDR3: TGTGCCAGCTCCCGAGGAACGGCCGGGGGGGCCGACAATGAGCAGTTCTTC. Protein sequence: CASSRGTAGGADNEQFF.

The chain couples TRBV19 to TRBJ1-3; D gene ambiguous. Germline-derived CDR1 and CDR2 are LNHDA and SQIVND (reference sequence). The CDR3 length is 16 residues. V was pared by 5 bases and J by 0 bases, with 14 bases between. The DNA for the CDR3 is TGTGCCAGTAGTTTTCGGACGGCGAGCTCTGGAAACACCATATATTTT. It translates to CASSFRTASSGNTIYF. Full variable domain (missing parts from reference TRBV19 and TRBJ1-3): DGGITQSPKYLFRKEGQNVTLSCEQNLNHDAMYWYRQDPGQGLRLIYYSQIVNDFQKGDIAEGYSVSREKKESFPLTVTSAQKNPTAFYLCASSFRTASSGNTIYFGEGSWLTVV.

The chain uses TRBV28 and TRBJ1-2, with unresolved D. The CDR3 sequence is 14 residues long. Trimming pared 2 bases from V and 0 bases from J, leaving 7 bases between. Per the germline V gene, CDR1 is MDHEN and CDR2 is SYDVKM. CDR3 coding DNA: TGTGCCAGCAGTTTAACAGATACTAACTATGGCTACACCTTC. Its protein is CASSLTDTNYGYTF.

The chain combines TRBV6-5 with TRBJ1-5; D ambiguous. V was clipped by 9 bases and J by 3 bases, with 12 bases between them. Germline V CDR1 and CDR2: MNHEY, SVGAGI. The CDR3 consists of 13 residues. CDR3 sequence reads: CASRFSNNQPQHF. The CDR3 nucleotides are TGTGCCAGTCGCTTCAGCAACAATCAGCCCCAGCATTTT.

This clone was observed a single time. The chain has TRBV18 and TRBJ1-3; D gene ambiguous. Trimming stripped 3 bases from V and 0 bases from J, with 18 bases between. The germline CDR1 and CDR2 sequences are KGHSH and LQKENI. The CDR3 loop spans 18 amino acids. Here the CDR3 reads CASSPGVISSFSGNTIYF. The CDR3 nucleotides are TGTGCCAGCTCACCCGGGGTGATCAGTAGCTTCTCTGGAAACACCATATATTTT.

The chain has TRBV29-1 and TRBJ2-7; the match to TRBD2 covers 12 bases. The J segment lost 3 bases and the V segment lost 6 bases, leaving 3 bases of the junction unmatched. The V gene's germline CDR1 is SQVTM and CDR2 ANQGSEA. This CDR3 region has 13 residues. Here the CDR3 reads CSVATSGGYEQYF. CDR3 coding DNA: TGCAGCGTCGCGACTAGCGGGGGCTACGAGCAGTACTTC.

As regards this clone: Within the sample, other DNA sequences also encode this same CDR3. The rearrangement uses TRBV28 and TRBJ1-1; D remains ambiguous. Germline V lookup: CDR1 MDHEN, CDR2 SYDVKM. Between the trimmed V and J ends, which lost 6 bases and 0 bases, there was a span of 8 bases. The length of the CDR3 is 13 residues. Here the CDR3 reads CASSGPMNTEAFF. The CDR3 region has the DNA TGTGCCAGCAGCGGACCCATGAACACTGAAGCTTTCTTT.

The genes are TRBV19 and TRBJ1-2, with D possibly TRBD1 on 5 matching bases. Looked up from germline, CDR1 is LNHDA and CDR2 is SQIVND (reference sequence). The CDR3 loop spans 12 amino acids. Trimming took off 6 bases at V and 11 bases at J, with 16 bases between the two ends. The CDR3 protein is CASRDLGQTYTF. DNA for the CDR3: TGTGCCAGTAGAGACCTGGGGCAGACATACACCTTC.

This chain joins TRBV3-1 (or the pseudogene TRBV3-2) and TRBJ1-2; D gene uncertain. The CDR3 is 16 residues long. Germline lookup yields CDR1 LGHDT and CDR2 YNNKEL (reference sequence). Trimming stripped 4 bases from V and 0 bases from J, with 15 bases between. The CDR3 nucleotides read TGTGCCAGCAGCCGCCTTCCTGGGCAGACTAACTATGGCTACACCTTC. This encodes CASSRLPGQTNYGYTF.

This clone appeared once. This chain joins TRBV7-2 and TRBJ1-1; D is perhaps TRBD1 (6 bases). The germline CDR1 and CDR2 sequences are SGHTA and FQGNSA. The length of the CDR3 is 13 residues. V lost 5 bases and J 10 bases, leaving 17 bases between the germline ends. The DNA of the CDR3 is TGTGCCAGCAGCCTACTTCCAGGGGAAAGAGCTTTCTTT. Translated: CASSLLPGERAFF.

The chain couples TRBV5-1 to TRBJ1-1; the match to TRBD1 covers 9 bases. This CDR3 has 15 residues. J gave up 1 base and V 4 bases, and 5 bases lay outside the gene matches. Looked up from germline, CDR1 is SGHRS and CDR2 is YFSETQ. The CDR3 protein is CASSSAGQGNTEAFF. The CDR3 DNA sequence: TGCGCCAGCAGCAGCGCGGGACAGGGGAACACTGAAGCTTTCTTT. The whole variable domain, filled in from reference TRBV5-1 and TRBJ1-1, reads KAGVTQTPRYLIKTRGQQVTLSCSPISGHRSVSWYQQTPGQGLQFLFEYFSETQRNKGNFPGRFSGRQFSNSRSEMNVSTLELGDSALYLCASSSAGQGNTEAFFGQGTRLTVV.